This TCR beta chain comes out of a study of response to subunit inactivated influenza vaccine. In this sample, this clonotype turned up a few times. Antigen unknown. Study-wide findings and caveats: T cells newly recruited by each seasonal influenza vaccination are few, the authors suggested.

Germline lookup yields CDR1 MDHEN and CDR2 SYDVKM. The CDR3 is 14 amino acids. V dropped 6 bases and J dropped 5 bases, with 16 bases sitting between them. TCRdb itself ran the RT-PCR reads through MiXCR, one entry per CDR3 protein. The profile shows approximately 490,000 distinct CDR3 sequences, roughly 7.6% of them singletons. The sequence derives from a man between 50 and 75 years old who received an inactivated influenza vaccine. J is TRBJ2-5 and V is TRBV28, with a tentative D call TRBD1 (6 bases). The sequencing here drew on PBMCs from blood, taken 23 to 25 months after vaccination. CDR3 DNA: TGTGCCAGCAGCGGACAGCCGAGCCTTGAGACCCAGTACTTC. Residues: CASSGQPSLETQYF.